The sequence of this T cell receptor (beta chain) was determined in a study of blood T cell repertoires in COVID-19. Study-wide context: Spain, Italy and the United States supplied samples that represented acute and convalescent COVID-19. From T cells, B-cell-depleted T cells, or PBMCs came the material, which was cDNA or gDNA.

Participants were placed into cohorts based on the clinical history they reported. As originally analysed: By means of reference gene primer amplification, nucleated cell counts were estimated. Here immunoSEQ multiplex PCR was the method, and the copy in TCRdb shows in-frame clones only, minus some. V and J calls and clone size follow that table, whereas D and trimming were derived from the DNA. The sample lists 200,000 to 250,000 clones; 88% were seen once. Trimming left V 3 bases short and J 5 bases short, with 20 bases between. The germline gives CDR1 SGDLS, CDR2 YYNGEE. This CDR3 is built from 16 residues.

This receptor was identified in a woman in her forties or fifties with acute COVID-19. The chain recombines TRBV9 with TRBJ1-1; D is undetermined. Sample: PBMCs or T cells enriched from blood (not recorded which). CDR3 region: CASSGLVGEGLTEAFF. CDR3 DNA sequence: TGTGCCAGCAGCGGTCTAGTAGGTGAGGGATTGACTGAAGCTTTCTTT.